These 32 T cell receptor beta chains were sequenced from one sample in a study of cytomegalovirus exposure and HLA in healthy donors. Primers for the PCR totalled 60 Vbeta and 13 Jbeta. TCRdb's copy holds only in-frame clones and misses some; the assay was immunoSEQ multiplex PCR. The sample comprises around 120,000 clones, 81% of which are singletons, and 3.9% rests with the top ten. Sequencing used PBMCs. The receptors were sampled from a woman in her 30s in good health and CMV-seronegative.

The V and J genes are TRBV16 and TRBJ2-5; D call uncertain. The V gene's germline CDR1 is KGHSY and CDR2 FQNENV. The CDR3 spans 13 residues. V was clipped by 3 bases and J by 4 bases, with 9 bases between them. CDR3 in DNA: TGTGCCAGCAGCCACGTCGGCGGAGAGACCCAGTACTTC. The encoded protein is CASSHVGGETQYF.

The V and J genes are TRBV2 and TRBJ2-2, with D uncertain. The CDR3 spans 13 residues. Trimming left V 4 bases short and J 7 bases short, with 10 bases between. Germline V gives CDR1 SNHLY, CDR2 FYNNEI. The CDR3, as DNA: TGTGCCAGCAGTGGCAGAGGCGTCGGGGAGCTGTTTTTT. Amino acid sequence: CASSGRGVGELFF.

The rearrangement uses TRBV7-9 and TRBJ1-5; D remains unclear. V was cut by 1 base and J by 5 bases, with 9 bases left in between. Germline V lookup: CDR1 SEHNR, CDR2 FQNEAQ (reference sequence). The CDR3 contains 14 residues. The DNA of the CDR3 is TGTGCCAGCAGCTTAGGACGGAGCGATCAGCCCCAGCATTTT. This codes for CASSLGRSDQPQHF.

Comment on this clone: The sample contains more than one DNA sequence encoding this CDR3. The rearrangement joins TRBV5-6 to TRBJ2-7; 8 positions agree with TRBD1. The CDR3 has 12 amino acids. The germline V gene encodes CDR1 SGHDT and CDR2 YYEEEE. J was trimmed by 2 bases and V by 5 bases; bases with no gene match: 0. The CDR3 DNA sequence: TGTGCCAGCAGGGGACAGGCCTACGAGCAGTACTTC. This encodes CASRGQAYEQYF.

The chain carries TRBV30 and TRBJ2-5, with D maybe TRBD2 (5 bases). CDR3 length: 14 amino acids. Trimming shortened V by 8 bases and J by 5 bases, and 21 bases separated the two germline ends. CDR1 is GTSNPN and CDR2 is SVGIG in the germline V gene (reference sequence). The CDR3 here is CARTIGDTGETQYF. The CDR3 DNA follows: TGTGCCCGTACTATAGGCGACACGGGGGAGACCCAGTACTTC.

This sequence joins TRBV27 and TRBJ2-1, with a weak D call TRBD1 (6 bases). The CDR3 loop spans 12 amino acids. Per the germline V gene, CDR1 is MNHEY and CDR2 is SMNVEV (reference sequence). V lost 7 bases, J lost 8 bases, and 12 bases lay in between. The CDR3 spells CASKSRGDEQFF. The CDR3 DNA sequence: TGTGCCAGCAAATCCAGGGGAGATGAGCAGTTCTTC.

The chain uses TRBV6-1 and TRBJ2-7, with TRBD2 matching over 8 bases. V shed 2 bases, J shed 0 bases, and the junction held 6 bases outside the gene matches. This CDR3 comprises 16 residues. The germline gives CDR1 MNHNS, CDR2 SASEGT. CDR3 bases: TGTGCCAGCAGTGAACGCTCCGGGACTAGCTCCTACGAGCAGTACTTC. It encodes CASSERSGTSSYEQYF.

The chain carries TRBV11-2 and TRBJ1-3, with D possibly TRBD1 on 6 matching bases. The V gene's germline CDR1 is SGHAT and CDR2 FQNNGV. The V gene lost 4 bases and the J gene lost 0 bases, with 19 bases spanning the gap. This CDR3 region has 18 residues. CDR3 coding DNA: TGTGCCAGCAGCTGGGGGTCGTTTTGGGACAACTCTGGAAACACCATATATTTT. Its protein is CASSWGSFWDNSGNTIYF.

This rearrangement joins TRBV5-1 to TRBJ2-5; 9 bases line up with TRBD1. Matching the DNA end better, TRBJ2-7 makes the J call doubtful. The CDR3 loop spans 20 amino acids. Germline-derived CDR1 and CDR2 are SGHRS and YFSETQ. CDR3: CASSPAPGTGWSSGYYEQYF. The CDR3 nucleotides read TGCGCCAGCAGCCCGGCCCCCGGGACAGGGTGGTCTAGCGGATACTACGAGCAGTACTTC.

This chain joins TRBV7-2 and TRBJ2-3; weak D call: TRBD2 (6 bases). V was pared by 4 bases and J by 0 bases, with 11 bases between. This CDR3 region has 15 residues. Germline V gene sequence: CDR1 SGHTA, CDR2 FQGNSA. The CDR3 loop is CASSSYGTSTDTQYF. Written as DNA, the CDR3 is TGTGCCAGCAGCTCCTACGGGACTAGCACAGATACGCAGTATTTT.

The gene calls are TRBV7-2 and TRBJ1-2, with D perhaps TRBD1 (6 bases). The CDR3 extends over 14 amino acids. CDR1 SGHTA and CDR2 FQGNSA come from the germline V gene. Trimming removed 4 bases at V and 4 bases at J, with 13 bases between. This CDR3 is CASSSLGQTYGYTF. CDR3 nucleotides: TGTGCCAGCAGCTCACTTGGACAGACCTATGGCTACACCTTC.

V and J are TRBV19 and TRBJ2-2; 10 bases align to TRBD1. V was pared by 3 bases and J by 7 bases, with 8 bases of the junction left unmatched. In germline, CDR1 is LNHDA, CDR2 SQIVND (reference sequence). CDR3 length equals 16 residues. Written as DNA, the CDR3 is TGTGCCAGTAGTATTTTGAGACAGGGGGCTGGCGGGGAGCTGTTTTTT. This translates into CASSILRQGAGGELFF. Looking up the rest from reference TRBV19 and TRBJ2-2 gives the full variable domain: DGGITQSPKYLFRKEGQNVTLSCEQNLNHDAMYWYRQDPGQGLRLIYYSQIVNDFQKGDIAEGYSVSREKKESFPLTVTSAQKNPTAFYLCASSILRQGAGGELFFGEGSRLTVL.

The CDR3 loop reads CASSQEGTGVGYQPQHF. The CDR3 nucleotides read TGCGCCAGCAGCCAAGAAGGGACAGGGGTTGGCTACCAGCCCCAGCATTTT. The chain recombines TRBV4-1 with TRBJ1-5; 10 bases line up with TRBD1. CDR3 length: 17 residues. Germline V gives CDR1 MGHRA, CDR2 YSYEKL. The V segment lost 0 bases and the J segment 7 bases; nucleotides outside the gene matches: 9.

The chain combines TRBV9 with TRBJ2-7; D is possibly TRBD1 (6 bases). Germline V CDR1 and CDR2: SGDLS, YYNGEE. The V and J ends lost 4 bases and 5 bases respectively, with 13 bases between them. CDR3 length equals 13 residues. CDR3 amino acids: CASSIRDNHEQYF. In DNA form, the CDR3 reads TGTGCCAGCAGCATTCGGGACAACCACGAGCAGTACTTC.

This sequence joins TRBV25-1 and TRBJ1-2; weak D call: TRBD1 (5 bases). Trimming pared 1 base from V and 5 bases from J, leaving 14 bases between. Germline V CDR1 and CDR2: MGHDK, SYGVNS. The CDR3 consists of 15 residues. CDR3 amino acids: CASSESAQGRYGYTF. CDR3 sequence (DNA): TGTGCCAGCAGTGAATCGGCCCAGGGTCGGTATGGCTACACCTTC.

This clone was found once. This CDR3 is CASSWDRGIGNTIYF. The CDR3 region has the DNA TGTGCCAGCAGTTGGGACAGGGGGATTGGGAACACCATATATTTT. The rearrangement joins TRBV6-1 to TRBJ1-3; TRBD1 agrees at 11 bases. CDR3 length: 15 amino acids. Germline V gives CDR1 MNHNS, CDR2 SASEGT. Germline trimming cut 5 bases from V and 7 bases from J; bases unmatched to any gene: 7.

The gene calls are TRBV9 and TRBJ2-2; maybe TRBD1 (7 bases). CDR1 and CDR2 from the germline V gene are SGDLS and YYNGEE. The V gene lost 0 bases and the J gene lost 5 bases, with 11 bases spanning the gap. This CDR3 has 15 amino acids. The CDR3 coding sequence is TGTGCCAGCAGCGTAGGCGCAGGGGGGACCGGGGAGCTGTTTTTT. Amino acid sequence: CASSVGAGGTGELFF.

This clone was detected only a few times. The chain employs TRBV5-1 and TRBJ2-1; 11 positions agree with TRBD2. Germline V gene data show CDR1 as SGHRS and CDR2 as YFSETQ. With 4 bases clipped from V and 4 bases from J, the junction kept 4 bases outside the gene matches. This CDR3 region has 15 residues. The CDR3, as DNA: TGCGCCAGCAGCCTTGGACTAGCGGGTTACAATGAGCAGTTCTTC. Translating it yields CASSLGLAGYNEQFF.

This chain joins TRBV9 and TRBJ2-4; weak D call: TRBD1 (6 bases). Germline CDR1 is SGDLS and CDR2 is YYNGEE. The length of the CDR3 is 19 residues. The V and J ends lost 0 bases and 1 base respectively, with 20 bases between them. The CDR3 DNA is TGTGCCAGCAGCGTAGAAGATGGCAGGGGACGCACGGCCAAAAACATTCAGTACTTC. As protein: CASSVEDGRGRTAKNIQYF.

The J gene is TRBJ1-1, the V gene TRBV10-1; TRBD1 matches 9 bases. The CDR3 extends over 13 amino acids. The germline CDR1 and CDR2 sequences are WNHNN and SYGVQD (reference sequence). Unmatched junction bases numbered 2, after V lost 8 bases and J lost 1 base. The CDR3 loop is CASQQGANTEAFF. The CDR3 region has the DNA TGCGCCAGCCAACAGGGGGCGAACACTGAAGCTTTCTTT.

This chain links TRBV29-1 with TRBJ2-5, with TRBD1 identical over 11 bases. There are 13 residues in the CDR3. Germline values: CDR1 SQVTM, CDR2 ANQGSEA. Trimming took 7 bases from V and 6 from J; bases not matched to a gene: 7. The chain's CDR3 is CSGGTGGPKTQYF. The CDR3 DNA reads as TGCAGCGGAGGGACAGGGGGTCCTAAGACCCAGTACTTC. The full variable domain, in which reference TRBV29-1 and TRBJ2-5 provide the parts outside the CDR3, is SAVISQKPSRDICQRGTSLTIQCQVDSQVTMMFWYRQQPGQSLTLIATANQGSEATYESGFVIDKFPISRPNLTFSTLTVSNMSPEDSSIYLCSGGTGGPKTQYFGPGTRLLVL.

This chain links TRBV4-1 with TRBJ2-1; 9 bases align to TRBD2. With V trimmed by 0 bases and J by 9 bases, 12 bases remained unmatched. Per germline, CDR1 MGHRA and CDR2 YSYEKL. The CDR3 runs 17 residues. The CDR3 DNA follows: TGCGCCAGCAGCCAAGAGGGCGGACTAGCGCAATCAGGTGAGCAGTTCTTC. Its protein product is CASSQEGGLAQSGEQFF.

The rearrangement links TRBV19 to TRBJ2-1; no clear D gene. This CDR3 contains 15 residues. CDR1 and CDR2 from the germline V gene are LNHDA and SQIVND (reference sequence). V dropped 1 base and J dropped 3 bases, with 10 bases sitting between them. DNA of the CDR3: TGTGCCAGTAGTATAGCAAGAGATTACTACAATGAGCAGTTCTTC. As protein: CASSIARDYYNEQFF.

The V gene is TRBV28, the J gene TRBJ2-7; D possibly corresponds to TRBD1 (6 bases). The CDR3 runs 14 residues. V was trimmed by 3 bases and J by 3 bases, leaving 12 bases between them. The germline CDR1 and CDR2 sequences are MDHEN and SYDVKM. The CDR3 loop is CASSLSQGSYEQYF. The CDR3, as DNA: TGTGCCAGCAGTTTGTCACAGGGTAGCTACGAGCAGTACTTC. Complete variable domain (other parts from reference TRBV28 and TRBJ2-7): DVKVTQSSRYLVKRTGEKVFLECVQDMDHENMFWYRQDPGLGLRLIYFSYDVKMKEKGDIPEGYSVSREKKERFSLILESASTNQTSMYLCASSLSQGSYEQYFGPGTRLTVT.

V and J are TRBV28 and TRBJ1-2, with no clear D. In germline, CDR1 is MDHEN, CDR2 SYDVKM. There are 14 residues in the CDR3. V gave up 2 bases and J gave up 2 bases, with 9 bases separating them. CDR3 loop: CASSLRGLNYGYTF. For the CDR3, the DNA is TGTGCCAGCAGTTTACGGGGTCTCAACTATGGCTACACCTTC.

This clone was counted a single time. The genes are TRBV19 and TRBJ1-1; tentatively, D is TRBD1 (5 bases). The length of the CDR3 is 18 residues. V lost 0 bases, J lost 1 base, and 18 bases lay in between. Germline loops: CDR1 LNHDA, CDR2 SQIVND (reference sequence). The DNA for the CDR3 is TGTGCCAGTAGTATAGACCGGGGACTGCTCTACGGGAACACTGAAGCTTTCTTT. Its translation: CASSIDRGLLYGNTEAFF.

The DNA of the CDR3 is TGTGCCAGCAGTGCCACCCTGGGGGGAACCCAGCATTTT. Protein sequence: CASSATLGGTQHF. The chain combines TRBV6-1 with TRBJ1-5, with a weak D call TRBD1 (5 bases). V dropped 4 bases and J dropped 11 bases, with 15 bases sitting between them. CDR3 length equals 13 residues. Looked up from germline, CDR1 is MNHNS and CDR2 is SASEGT.

The rearrangement uses TRBV28 and TRBJ1-2; no clear D gene. Germline CDR1 is MDHEN and CDR2 is SYDVKM. Trimming shortened V by 3 bases and J by 4 bases, and 15 bases separated the two germline ends. CDR3 length equals 15 residues. The CDR3 sequence is CASSFPASAGYGYTF. The CDR3 DNA sequence: TGTGCCAGCAGTTTCCCTGCTTCCGCAGGCTATGGCTACACCTTC.

As concerns this clone: Other DNA sequences from this sample encode an identical CDR3 as well. V gene TRBV5-1 combines with J gene TRBJ2-7; 14 bases line up with TRBD2. The CDR3 is 15 amino acids. V trimming: 3 bases; J trimming: 5 bases; junction bases outside the gene matches: 4. From germline, CDR1 is SGHRS and CDR2 YFSETQ. The CDR3 is CASSSGTSGRNEQYF. DNA for the CDR3: TGCGCCAGCAGCTCCGGGACTAGCGGGAGAAACGAGCAGTACTTC.

Concerning this clone: This sample also contains other DNA sequences that code for the same CDR3. The DNA of the CDR3 is TGCGCCAGCAGCTCCCGGGACAGGGGCAACACCATATATTTT. It is translated as CASSSRDRGNTIYF. The gene calls are TRBV5-1 and TRBJ1-3; 10 positions agree with TRBD1. The CDR3 contains 14 residues. V lost 3 bases to trimming and J lost 7 bases; unmatched junction nucleotides: 4. Germline V gene sequence: CDR1 SGHRS, CDR2 YFSETQ.

CDR3 residues: CASSHDSASYEQYF. Here the CDR3 DNA reads TGTGCCAGCAGTCACGACAGTGCGTCCTACGAGCAGTACTTC. The rearrangement uses TRBV2 and TRBJ2-5; D might be TRBD1 (5 bases). The end of the DNA is better explained by TRBJ2-7, so the J call may be wrong. The germline CDR1 and CDR2 sequences are SNHLY and FYNNEI. CDR3 length: 14 amino acids.

The V and J genes are TRBV11-2 and TRBJ1-1, with 9 bases matching TRBD1. Trimming cost V 5 bases and J 4 bases; bases outside gene matches: 8. Per germline, CDR1 SGHAT and CDR2 FQNNGV. CDR3 length: 15 residues. CDR3 residues: CASSRGTGYGTEAFF. The CDR3 nucleotides read TGTGCCAGCAGCCGGGGGACAGGGTACGGCACTGAAGCTTTCTTT.